Included here is one T cell receptor (beta chain) sequence, with context. No antigen is known for it. The data are from a study of shared clonotypes between healthy human individuals. Findings of the study overall: In general, naive subsets displayed greater estimated richness than memory subsets did.

At a deep level, the assay was run. Profiled with immunoSEQ multiplex PCR; TCRdb holds only in-frame clones, not every one. The data contain around 2,000,000 clones, 90% to 95% of them seen just once; the ten biggest clones take up under 2%. Naive CD8 populations comprised CD45RO-negative cells positively selected for CCR7, excluding terminally differentiated effector memory CD45RA+ cells. Germline CDR1 reads MDHEN; CDR2 reads SYDVKM. Trimming took 6 bases from V and 2 from J; bases not matched to a gene: 6. The CDR3 runs to 15 residues. Sequencing was done on a sample of naive CD8+ T cells from PBMCs. The chain links TRBV28 to TRBJ2-2, with 7 nucleotides matching TRBD1. This sequence was found in a man aged 18 to 30 in good health. Some clones in this sample may be carry-over from other donors' samples. DNA for the CDR3: TGTGCCAGCAGGACGGGACAGACCAACACCGGGGAGCTGTTTTTT. Translated, it gives CASRTGQTNTGELFF.